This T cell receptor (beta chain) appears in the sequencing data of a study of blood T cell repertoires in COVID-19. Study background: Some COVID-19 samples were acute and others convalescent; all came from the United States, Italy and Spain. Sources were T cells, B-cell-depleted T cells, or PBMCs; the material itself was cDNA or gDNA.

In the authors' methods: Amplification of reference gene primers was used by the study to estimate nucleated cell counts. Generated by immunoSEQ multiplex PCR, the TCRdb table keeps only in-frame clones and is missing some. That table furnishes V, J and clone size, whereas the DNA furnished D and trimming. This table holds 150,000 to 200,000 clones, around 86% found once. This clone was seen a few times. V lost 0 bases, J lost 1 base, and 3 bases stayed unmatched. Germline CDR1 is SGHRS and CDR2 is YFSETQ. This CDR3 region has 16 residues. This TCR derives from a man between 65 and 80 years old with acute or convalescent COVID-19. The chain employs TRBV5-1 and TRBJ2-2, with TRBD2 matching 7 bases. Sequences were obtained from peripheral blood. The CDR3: CASSLGIAGNTGELFF. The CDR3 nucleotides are TGCGCCAGCAGCTTGGGTATAGCGGGGAACACCGGGGAGCTGTTTTTT.